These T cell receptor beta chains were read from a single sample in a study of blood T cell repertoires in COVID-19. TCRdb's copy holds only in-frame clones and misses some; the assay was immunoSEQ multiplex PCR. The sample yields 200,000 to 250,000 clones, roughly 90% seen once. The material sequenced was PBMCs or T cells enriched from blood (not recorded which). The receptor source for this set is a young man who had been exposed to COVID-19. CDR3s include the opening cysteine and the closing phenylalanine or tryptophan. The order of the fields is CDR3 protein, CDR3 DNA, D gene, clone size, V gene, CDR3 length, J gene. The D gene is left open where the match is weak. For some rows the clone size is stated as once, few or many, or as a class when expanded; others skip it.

cdr3_aa: CASSLGLGPYNEQFF
cdr3_nt: TGTGCCAGCAGTCTCGGACTAGGCCCGTACAATGAGCAGTTCTTC
d_call: TRBD2
clone_size: -
v_call: TRBV6-2/TRBV6-3
cdr3_length: 15
j_call: TRBJ2-1

cdr3_aa: CATSGSLAGDNEQFF
cdr3_nt: TGTGCCACCAGCGGGTCGCTAGCGGGGGACAATGAGCAGTTCTTC
d_call: TRBD2
clone_size: few
v_call: TRBV15
cdr3_length: 15
j_call: TRBJ2-1

cdr3_aa: CAISEGHPSGVTEAFF
cdr3_nt: TGTGCCATCAGTGAAGGACACCCCTCAGGAGTTACTGAAGCTTTCTTT
d_call: -
clone_size: -
v_call: TRBV10-3
cdr3_length: 16
j_call: TRBJ1-1

cdr3_aa: CASGVSGTDTQYF
cdr3_nt: TGTGCCAGTGGAGTTTCTGGTACAGATACGCAGTATTTT
d_call: -
clone_size: -
v_call: TRBV12-3/TRBV12-4
cdr3_length: 13
j_call: TRBJ2-3

cdr3_aa: CASRETSSAGELFF
cdr3_nt: TGTGCCAGCAGGGAAACTAGCTCGGCCGGGGAGCTGTTTTTT
d_call: -
clone_size: -
v_call: TRBV2
cdr3_length: 14
j_call: TRBJ2-2

cdr3_aa: CASGYPTGEIVEQYF
cdr3_nt: TGTGCTAGTGGCTACCCGACAGGGGAGATTGTCGAGCAGTACTTC
d_call: TRBD1
clone_size: -
v_call: TRBV12-5
cdr3_length: 15
j_call: TRBJ2-7

cdr3_aa: CANQMNEQFF
cdr3_nt: TGTGCCAACCAGATGAATGAGCAGTTCTTC
d_call: -
clone_size: -
v_call: TRBV21-1
cdr3_length: 10
j_call: TRBJ2-1

cdr3_aa: CASSVEVRNSPLHF
cdr3_nt: TGTGCCAGCAGCGTGGAGGTGAGGAATTCACCCCTCCACTTT
d_call: -
clone_size: -
v_call: TRBV5-8
cdr3_length: 14
j_call: TRBJ1-6

cdr3_aa: CASSQGHQGSLLAKNIQYF
cdr3_nt: TGTGCCAGCAGCCAAGGGCACCAGGGATCACTCCTAGCCAAAAACATTCAGTACTTC
d_call: -
clone_size: -
v_call: TRBV4-2
cdr3_length: 19
j_call: TRBJ2-4

cdr3_aa: CASSEVDSWASEKLFF
cdr3_nt: TGTGCCAGCAGCGAGGTGGACAGTTGGGCGAGTGAAAAACTGTTTTTT
d_call: -
clone_size: -
v_call: TRBV9
cdr3_length: 16
j_call: TRBJ1-4

cdr3_aa: CASGYLPRARRSVGEKLFF
cdr3_nt: TGTGCTAGTGGTTACCTCCCCAGGGCGCGACGGTCCGTAGGTGAAAAACTGTTTTTT
d_call: -
clone_size: -
v_call: TRBV12-5
cdr3_length: 19
j_call: TRBJ1-4

cdr3_aa: CASSLEWDRGAEQYF
cdr3_nt: TGCGCCAGCAGCTTGGAGTGGGACAGGGGTGCCGAGCAGTACTTC
d_call: TRBD1
clone_size: once
v_call: TRBV5-1
cdr3_length: 15
j_call: TRBJ2-7

cdr3_aa: CASSPSGSYNEQFF
cdr3_nt: TGTGCCAGCTCTCCTAGCGGATCTTACAATGAGCAGTTCTTC
d_call: TRBD2
clone_size: -
v_call: TRBV18
cdr3_length: 14
j_call: TRBJ2-1

cdr3_aa: CASSPIAGSVTDTQYF
cdr3_nt: TGTGCCAGCAGCCCTATAGCGGGGAGTGTCACAGATACGCAGTATTTT
d_call: TRBD2
clone_size: once
v_call: TRBV4-2
cdr3_length: 16
j_call: TRBJ2-3

cdr3_aa: CASSSPGLARGRDTQYF
cdr3_nt: TGTGCCAGCAGCTCTCCGGGACTAGCGAGGGGGAGAGATACGCAGTATTTT
d_call: TRBD2
clone_size: -
v_call: TRBV7-9
cdr3_length: 17
j_call: TRBJ2-3

cdr3_aa: CASSPTNTGELFF
cdr3_nt: TGTGCCAGCAGCCCTACGAACACCGGGGAGCTGTTTTTT
d_call: -
clone_size: -
v_call: TRBV3-1/TRBV3-2
cdr3_length: 13
j_call: TRBJ2-2

cdr3_aa: CASHRAGGNTEAFF
cdr3_nt: TGCGCCAGCCACAGAGCAGGGGGAAACACTGAAGCTTTCTTT
d_call: TRBD1
clone_size: -
v_call: TRBV4-1
cdr3_length: 14
j_call: TRBJ1-1

cdr3_aa: CASGLAVNTEAFF
cdr3_nt: TGTGCTAGTGGTTTGGCAGTGAACACTGAAGCTTTCTTT
d_call: -
clone_size: once
v_call: TRBV12-5
cdr3_length: 13
j_call: TRBJ1-1

cdr3_aa: CASSLTKGGSGYTF
cdr3_nt: TGTGCCAGCAGCCTAACTAAGGGCGGGAGTGGCTACACCTTC
d_call: -
clone_size: -
v_call: TRBV3-1/TRBV3-2
cdr3_length: 14
j_call: TRBJ1-2

cdr3_aa: CASSYAPGQGVYEQYF
cdr3_nt: TGTGCCAGCAGTTACGCCCCGGGACAGGGGGTCTACGAGCAGTACTTC
d_call: TRBD1
clone_size: -
v_call: TRBV6-2/TRBV6-3
cdr3_length: 16
j_call: TRBJ2-7

cdr3_aa: CAILYRVRWPQHF
cdr3_nt: TGTGCCATCCTATACAGGGTCAGGTGGCCCCAGCATTTT
d_call: -
clone_size: -
v_call: TRBV6-4
cdr3_length: 13
j_call: TRBJ1-5

cdr3_aa: CASSVVETGELFF
cdr3_nt: TGTGCCAGCAGCGTAGTAGAAACCGGGGAGCTGTTTTTT
d_call: -
clone_size: -
v_call: TRBV9
cdr3_length: 13
j_call: TRBJ2-2

cdr3_aa: CASRRVGQRRTTGELFF
cdr3_nt: TGCGCCAGCAGGAGGGTCGGGCAGAGGAGGACCACCGGGGAGCTGTTTTTT
d_call: -
clone_size: -
v_call: TRBV5-1
cdr3_length: 17
j_call: TRBJ2-2

cdr3_aa: CASSYPRHLLTGELFF
cdr3_nt: TGTGCCAGCAGTTACCCGAGGCATCTACTCACCGGGGAGCTGTTTTTT
d_call: -
clone_size: -
v_call: TRBV6-2/TRBV6-3
cdr3_length: 16
j_call: TRBJ2-2

cdr3_aa: CASSLGRNNEQFF
cdr3_nt: TGTGCCAGCAGCTTAGGCAGAAACAATGAGCAGTTCTTC
d_call: -
clone_size: -
v_call: TRBV11-2
cdr3_length: 13
j_call: TRBJ2-1

cdr3_aa: CASSYEEARETQYF
cdr3_nt: TGTGCCAGCAGTTACGAGGAGGCCAGAGAGACCCAGTACTTC
d_call: -
clone_size: -
v_call: TRBV6-2/TRBV6-3
cdr3_length: 14
j_call: TRBJ2-5

cdr3_aa: CASSRRPNTQSYEQYF
cdr3_nt: TGTGCCAGCAGCCGCCGACCAAACACACAGTCCTACGAGCAGTACTTC
d_call: -
clone_size: -
v_call: TRBV7-9
cdr3_length: 16
j_call: TRBJ2-7

cdr3_aa: CASSGGQGNSPLHF
cdr3_nt: TGCGCCAGCAGCGGTGGACAGGGAAATTCACCCCTCCACTTT
d_call: TRBD1
clone_size: -
v_call: TRBV5-1
cdr3_length: 14
j_call: TRBJ1-6

cdr3_aa: CASSLRLPVEADTQYF
cdr3_nt: TGTGCCAGCAGCTTGAGACTACCAGTGGAGGCAGATACGCAGTATTTT
d_call: -
clone_size: -
v_call: TRBV11-1
cdr3_length: 16
j_call: TRBJ2-3

cdr3_aa: CASSDSLAGGYNEQFF
cdr3_nt: TGTGCCAGCTCAGATTCGCTAGCGGGGGGTTACAATGAGCAGTTCTTC
d_call: TRBD2
clone_size: -
v_call: TRBV18
cdr3_length: 16
j_call: TRBJ2-1

cdr3_aa: CAWSPDSLFYGYTF
cdr3_nt: TGTGCCTGGAGTCCGGACAGCTTATTCTATGGCTACACCTTC
d_call: -
clone_size: -
v_call: TRBV30
cdr3_length: 14
j_call: TRBJ1-2

cdr3_aa: CASSFSGAGTDTQYF
cdr3_nt: TGTGCCAGCAGCTTTAGCGGGGCGGGCACAGATACGCAGTATTTT
d_call: TRBD2
clone_size: -
v_call: TRBV5-5
cdr3_length: 15
j_call: TRBJ2-3

cdr3_aa: CASSQEGQPQHF
cdr3_nt: TGTGCCAGCAGTCAGGAGGGGCAGCCCCAGCATTTT
d_call: -
clone_size: few
v_call: TRBV14
cdr3_length: 12
j_call: TRBJ1-5

cdr3_aa: CASSQDSGGDYYNEQFF
cdr3_nt: TGTGCCAGCAGCCAAGACAGCGGGGGGGACTACTACAATGAGCAGTTCTTC
d_call: TRBD2
clone_size: -
v_call: TRBV3-1/TRBV3-2
cdr3_length: 17
j_call: TRBJ2-1

cdr3_aa: CASSLDWDSNYGYTF
cdr3_nt: TGTGCCAGCAGCTTAGACTGGGACAGTAACTATGGCTACACCTTC
d_call: TRBD1
clone_size: -
v_call: TRBV7-6
cdr3_length: 15
j_call: TRBJ1-2

cdr3_aa: CASTLRGLSSYNEQFF
cdr3_nt: TGTGCCAGCACCCTTAGAGGCCTGAGCTCCTACAATGAGCAGTTCTTC
d_call: -
clone_size: -
v_call: TRBV5-8
cdr3_length: 16
j_call: TRBJ2-1

cdr3_aa: CASSISGNSGNTIYF
cdr3_nt: TGTGCCAGTAGTATATCCGGGAACTCTGGAAACACCATATATTTT
d_call: -
clone_size: -
v_call: TRBV19
cdr3_length: 15
j_call: TRBJ1-3

cdr3_aa: CASSQETSGTYNEQFF
cdr3_nt: TGTGCCAGCAGCCAAGAGACTAGCGGTACCTACAATGAGCAGTTCTTC
d_call: TRBD2
clone_size: -
v_call: TRBV4-2
cdr3_length: 16
j_call: TRBJ2-1

cdr3_aa: CASSINRVAEQYF
cdr3_nt: TGTGCCAGCAGCATAAACAGGGTGGCCGAGCAGTACTTC
d_call: -
clone_size: -
v_call: TRBV11-3
cdr3_length: 13
j_call: TRBJ2-7

cdr3_aa: CASSDTGLAGEPTDTQYF
cdr3_nt: TGTGCCAGCAGTGACACGGGACTAGCGGGGGAGCCCACAGATACGCAGTATTTT
d_call: TRBD2
clone_size: -
v_call: TRBV6-4
cdr3_length: 18
j_call: TRBJ2-3

cdr3_aa: CAWSSLAGSETQYF
cdr3_nt: TGTGCCTGGAGTTCTCTAGCGGGGAGCGAGACCCAGTACTTC
d_call: TRBD2
clone_size: -
v_call: TRBV30
cdr3_length: 14
j_call: TRBJ2-5

cdr3_aa: CASSMEGPQHF
cdr3_nt: TGTGCCAGTAGTATGGAGGGGCCCCAGCATTTT
d_call: -
clone_size: -
v_call: TRBV19
cdr3_length: 11
j_call: TRBJ1-5